This record looks at one T cell receptor (beta chain) sequence and its context. This clonotype has at least ten counts. Its antigen is unknown. Base qualities are not provided; no much larger clone lies one nucleotide away. The sample originates from a study of CD8+CD57+ T cells in acquired aplastic anemia (dated by TCRdb to 2016 to 2019). Notes on the research overall: Extracted DNA from sorted CD4+ and CD8+ cells averaged about 3 ug, ranging from roughly 0.19 to 27.4 ug. A CD8+CD57+ expansion meant a frequency higher than the mean frequency seen in healthy subjects. Overall study outcomes, separate from this receptor: No significant difference in CD8+ Simpson's diversity was found between patients and healthy controls (P=0.060). Around 27 CD8+ CDR3 sequences were found in both patients and controls but appeared to be highly expressed in patients and within the immunodominant clones of the patients.

Profiling of TCR beta VDJ combinations and CDR3 sequences used genomic DNA as the template. An Illumina HiSeq 2000 was the platform used for TCR repertoire sequencing. The original pipeline was this. Repertoire assessment relied on Simpson's diversity index, CDR3 size and DJ length profiles, and TRBV/TRBJ rearrangement plots. The immunodominant clone was defined as the most abundant DNA sequence in deep sequencing data. CDR3 amino acid sequences were checked for sharing across subjects and were also compared against the VDJdb database and published repertoires. Through fastp at Q25 and MiXCR, TCRdb rebuilt clones from the public reads, retaining in-frame beta chains. Rows with one shared CDR3 protein collapse into an entry with the most common genes and DNA. The V and J calls reflect TCRdb's pipeline rather than the authors' work. Across this sample there are approximately 130,000 distinct CDR3 sequences, with about 40% seen only once. Around 2.5% of the sample belongs to the ten largest clones.

Flow cytometry had shown CD8+CD57+ cell expansion in the patients selected for sequencing. Every patient had severe acquired aplastic anemia, diagnosed using the International Study of Aplastic Anemia and Agranulocytosis and Camitta criteria. Patients had received no therapy at the time of blood sampling. The study deep-sequenced TCR repertoires of sorted CD4+ and CD8+ blood T cells from severe aplastic anemia patients and healthy subjects. Patients were enrolled under clinicaltrials.gov protocols 00001620, 01623167, 00001397, 00071045, 00081523 and 00961064 in the USA. Ficoll-Paque density gradient centrifugation was used to isolate peripheral blood mononuclear cells. Before DNA was extracted, CD4+ and CD8+ T cells were sorted using either FACS or magnetic beads. CDR1 and CDR2, per the germline V gene (reference sequence), are DFQATT and SNEGSKA. The CDR3 has 13 amino acids, counting the end cysteine and phenylalanine. The read is trimmed to its CDR3 DNA, 39 bases read in frame from base 1. V has 5 bases trimmed and J has 6 bases trimmed; junction bases matching no gene number 7.

This receptor was obtained from a human donor with aplastic anemia. Input material: sorted CD4+, CD8+, or CD8+CD57+ T cells (not recorded which) from PBMCs. Recombination linked TRBV20-1 to TRBJ1-5, and 7 bases in between align with TRBD1. CDR3 sequence: CSAYGQVGQPQHF. The DNA sequence follows: TGCAGTGCTTATGGACAGGTTGGTCAGCCCCAGCATTTT.